The 27 T cell receptor beta chains below were found in one sample sequenced in a study of cytomegalovirus exposure and HLA in healthy donors. 60 Vbeta and 13 Jbeta primers were used in PCR. Produced via immunoSEQ multiplex PCR; TCRdb's table is partial and in-frame only. The repertoire holds fewer than 130,000 clones, with 60% to 85% as singletons. Material for sequencing was PBMCs. The source is a female donor in good health and CMV-seropositive.

V usage is TRBV7-2 and J usage is TRBJ2-2; D is perhaps TRBD2 (6 bases). This CDR3 has 15 amino acids. Deletions cut 0 bases from V and 4 bases from J, with 9 bases between. The germline V gene encodes CDR1 SGHTA and CDR2 FQGNSA. The CDR3 spells CASSLAGGVTGELFF. Here the CDR3 DNA reads TGTGCCAGCAGCTTAGCGGGGGGAGTCACCGGGGAGCTGTTTTTT.

This rearrangement joins TRBV11-1 to TRBJ2-5; maybe TRBD1 (6 bases). This CDR3 has 13 amino acids. In germline, CDR1 is SGHAT, CDR2 FQDESV (reference sequence). Trimming pared 10 bases from V and 5 bases from J, leaving 17 bases between. In nucleotides, the CDR3 is TGTGCCACAACTAAACAGGGATCGGAGACCCAGTACTTC. This codes for CATTKQGSETQYF.

This clone was seen only once. The chain carries TRBV2 and TRBJ2-5, with TRBD1 matching 9 bases. J was trimmed by 5 bases and V by 6 bases; bases with no gene match: 7. The CDR3 is made up of 14 amino acids. CDR1 and CDR2 from the germline V gene are SNHLY and FYNNEI. The CDR3, as DNA: TGTGCCAGCAGGCAACAGGGGGCTCGGGAGACCCAGTACTTC. This codes for CASRQQGARETQYF.

The chain recombines TRBV19 with TRBJ2-7, with 14 positions matching TRBD2. The ends lost 4 bases at V and 4 bases at J; junction bases unmatched: 3. The germline V gene has CDR1 LNHDA and CDR2 SQIVND (reference sequence). The CDR3 consists of 15 residues. CDR3 sequence reads: CASSRGLAGVYEQYF. The CDR3 nucleotides read TGTGCCAGTAGTAGGGGACTAGCGGGAGTGTACGAGCAGTACTTC.

This clone was detected once. The chain has TRBV18 and TRBJ2-7, with TRBD2 matching over 7 bases. CDR1 and CDR2 (germline): KGHSH, LQKENI. The CDR3 is made up of 16 amino acids. J gave up 2 bases and V 6 bases, and 13 bases lay outside the gene matches. CDR3 residues: CASSPAPGGSTYEQYF. CDR3 bases: TGTGCCAGCTCCCCGGCGCCCGGGGGGTCCACCTACGAGCAGTACTTC.

The CDR3 nucleotides are TGTGCCAGCAGCCTCACCGGGGGAACTGAAGCTTTCTTT. It specifies CASSLTGGTEAFF. The V call is TRBV11-2, the J call TRBJ1-1; D possibly corresponds to TRBD1 (5 bases). The CDR3 loop spans 13 amino acids. The V end was cut by 5 bases, the J end by 5 bases, with 12 bases between. Looked up from germline, CDR1 is SGHAT and CDR2 is FQNNGV.

V usage is TRBV7-2 and J usage is TRBJ1-2; 8 nucleotides match TRBD1. The CDR3 covers 12 residues. Germline-derived CDR1 and CDR2 are SGHTA and FQGNSA. J lost 4 bases, V lost 10 bases, and 5 bases had no gene match. The CDR3 nucleotides are TGTGCCATCAGGGGGCAACTCTATGGCTACACCTTC. Translation: CAIRGQLYGYTF.

The chain carries TRBV4-1 and TRBJ2-5; maybe TRBD2 (5 bases). V shed 3 bases and J shed 1 base, with 12 bases lying between them. CDR1 is MGHRA and CDR2 is YSYEKL in the germline V gene. The CDR3 length is 15 residues. The CDR3 DNA sequence: TGCGCCAGCAGCCATGGAGGAAACAGCCAAGAGACCCAGTACTTC. Translated, it gives CASSHGGNSQETQYF.

The V and J genes are TRBV7-2 and TRBJ1-6; 9 positions match TRBD1. Germline trimming cut 5 bases from V and 6 bases from J; bases unmatched to any gene: 11. This CDR3 contains 17 residues. The germline V gene encodes CDR1 SGHTA and CDR2 FQGNSA. The CDR3 is CASSQTGTGLINSPLHF. The DNA for the CDR3 is TGTGCCAGCAGCCAGACCGGGACAGGGTTGATTAATTCACCCCTCCACTTT.

The chain couples TRBV4-1 to TRBJ2-7; 9 positions agree with TRBD1. The CDR3 extends over 14 amino acids. Germline V lookup: CDR1 MGHRA, CDR2 YSYEKL. Trimming cost V 4 bases and J 3 bases; bases outside gene matches: 4. The CDR3 is CASSLRDRDYEQYF. The CDR3 nucleotides read TGCGCCAGCAGCCTCCGGGACAGGGACTACGAGCAGTACTTC.

The chain is built from TRBV27 and TRBJ2-5; D might be TRBD1 (6 bases). V gave up 3 bases and J gave up 5 bases, with 13 bases separating them. Germline V gene lookup returns CDR1 MNHEY and CDR2 SMNVEV (reference sequence). The CDR3 runs 14 residues. CDR3 sequence reads: CASSFRRGVETQYF. The CDR3 DNA sequence: TGTGCCAGCAGTTTCCGCAGGGGAGTGGAGACCCAGTACTTC.

This clone was recorded only once. Here the CDR3 reads CASSPDRGNRGYTF. The CDR3 DNA reads as TGTGCCAGCAGCCCCGACAGGGGGAATCGTGGCTACACCTTC. V and J are TRBV9 and TRBJ1-2, with 9 bases fitting TRBD1. The V and J ends lost 4 bases and 7 bases, in that order; junction bases with no gene match: 8. This CDR3 contains 14 residues. CDR1 and CDR2 (germline): SGDLS, YYNGEE. Supplemented by reference TRBV9 and TRBJ1-2, the full variable domain reads DSGVTQTPKHLITATGQRVTLRCSPRSGDLSVYWYQQSLDQGLQFLIQYYNGEERAKGNILERFSAQQFPDLHSELNLSSLELGDSALYFCASSPDRGNRGYTFGSGTRLTVV.

This chain connects TRBV9 to TRBJ2-7; 7 bases match TRBD2. V shed 4 bases and J 0 bases; nucleotides not matched to a gene: 10. CDR1 and CDR2 from the germline V gene are SGDLS and YYNGEE. This CDR3 contains 16 residues. The CDR3 coding sequence is TGTGCCAGCAGCCCCATGGGGACTATGATCTCCTACGAGCAGTACTTC. Translating it yields CASSPMGTMISYEQYF.

The chain has TRBV2 and TRBJ2-3; a weak D match, TRBD1 (7 bases). V shed 10 bases and J shed 2 bases, with 13 bases lying between them. Germline V gene lookup returns CDR1 SNHLY and CDR2 FYNNEI. This CDR3 contains 13 residues. CDR3 DNA: TGTGCCACTGGACAGGACTACACAGATACGCAGTATTTT. It specifies CATGQDYTDTQYF.

The rearrangement uses TRBV6-5 and TRBJ1-4; TRBD1 is a possible D gene (5 bases). CDR1 is MNHEY, CDR2 SVGAGI, per germline. Trimming left V 3 bases short and J 8 bases short, with 16 bases between. This CDR3 is built from 15 residues. DNA for the CDR3: TGTGCCAGCAGTTATTATTCGGGGGTAGGGGAAAAACTGTTTTTT. Translating it yields CASSYYSGVGEKLFF.

The genes are TRBV18 and TRBJ2-7; possible D gene TRBD1, 6 bases. Trimming pared 4 bases from V and 2 bases from J, leaving 12 bases between. Germline V gene lookup returns CDR1 KGHSH and CDR2 LQKENI. The CDR3 has 14 residues. The CDR3 coding sequence is TGTGCCAGCTCACTCGGGGACATCCCCTACGAGCAGTACTTC. It is translated as CASSLGDIPYEQYF.

This clone has a single count. CDR3 nucleotides: TGCGCCAGTGCCGTCGGGGGAGCCGGAAACACCATATATTTT. Translated: CASAVGGAGNTIYF. The genes are TRBV5-1 and TRBJ1-3; D possibly corresponds to TRBD1 (5 bases). The length of the CDR3 is 14 residues. The V gene lost 8 bases and the J gene lost 4 bases, with 16 bases spanning the gap. Germline CDR1 and CDR2: SGHRS and YFSETQ.

This chain joins TRBV2 and TRBJ1-5; D possibly corresponds to TRBD1 (5 bases). The CDR3 sequence is 14 residues long. Trimming cost V 8 bases and J 0 bases, with 11 bases left between them. CDR1 is SNHLY, CDR2 FYNNEI, per germline. CDR3 sequence (DNA): TGTGCCAGCTCAGACAGTCATAGCAATCAGCCCCAGCATTTT. This encodes CASSDSHSNQPQHF.

CDR3 loop: CASSYGAGGQGDTQYF. CDR3 coding DNA: TGTGCCAGCAGTTACGGAGCGGGAGGGCAAGGAGATACGCAGTATTTT. The chain has TRBV6-6 and TRBJ2-3, with 10 bases fitting TRBD2. This CDR3 has 16 residues. Germline V gene data show CDR1 as MNHNY and CDR2 as SVGAGI (reference sequence). Trimming at V came to 2 bases and at J to 5 bases, leaving 7 bases not matched to a gene.

This sequence joins TRBV12-5 and TRBJ2-7, with unresolved D. This CDR3 has 13 amino acids. CDR1 and CDR2 (germline): LGHNT, FRNRAP. V lost 2 bases and J 5 bases, leaving 10 bases between the germline ends. The CDR3 loop reads CASGLSQLDEQYF. DNA for the CDR3: TGTGCTAGTGGTTTGTCCCAATTAGACGAGCAGTACTTC.

The genes are TRBV18 and TRBJ2-3; 8 nucleotides match TRBD2. Looked up from germline, CDR1 is KGHSH and CDR2 is LQKENI. This CDR3 region has 15 residues. The J segment lost 5 bases and the V segment lost 6 bases, leaving 10 bases of the junction unmatched. The CDR3 DNA sequence: TGTGCCAGCTCCCCCGGTAGCGGGATCAGAGATACGCAGTATTTT. Translation: CASSPGSGIRDTQYF.

The chain uses TRBV28 and TRBJ1-2; possibly TRBD1 for D (6 bases). Trimming removed 7 bases at V and 5 bases at J, with 20 bases between. CDR1 is MDHEN and CDR2 is SYDVKM in the germline V gene. The CDR3 totals 15 residues. CDR3 sequence (DNA): TGTGCCAGCACTCCACAGGGAAGAAGGCGGTATGGCTACACCTTC. It encodes CASTPQGRRRYGYTF.

The rearrangement uses TRBV27 and TRBJ2-7; 9 bases match TRBD1. Germline-derived CDR1 and CDR2 are MNHEY and SMNVEV (reference sequence). The CDR3 runs 15 residues. V shed 8 bases and J 1 base; nucleotides not matched to a gene: 9. Here the CDR3 DNA reads TGTGCCAGCCGAGTACCGGGACAGGGATCCTACGAGCAGTACTTC. Its translation is CASRVPGQGSYEQYF.

This clone was detected a few times. A read error may account for a junction end that differs from germline. The chain recombines TRBV2 with TRBJ2-1; possibly TRBD1 for D (7 bases). This CDR3 comprises 15 residues. The germline V gene has CDR1 SNHLY and CDR2 FYNNEI. In DNA form, the CDR3 reads TGTGCCAGCAGAGAAGGGGGTGGAGGGGGCGGTGAGCAGTTCTTC. Translation: CASREGGGGGGEQFF.

As to this clone: One end of the junction is discordant with germline, which a read error may explain. The chain couples TRBV20-1 to TRBJ1-4; weak D call: TRBD1 (5 bases). There are 11 residues in the CDR3. Germline CDR1 DFQATT, CDR2 SNEGSKA (reference sequence). CDR3 loop: CSARGGEEGVF. DNA for the CDR3: TGCAGTGCTAGAGGGGGGGAAGAAGGGGTTTTT.

This chain links TRBV28 with TRBJ1-5, with TRBD1 identical over 9 bases. Germline trimming cut 6 bases from V and 0 bases from J; bases unmatched to any gene: 9. CDR1 and CDR2 from the germline V gene are MDHEN and SYDVKM. CDR3 length: 17 residues. This CDR3 is CASRPGQGGYSNQPQHF. For the CDR3, the DNA is TGTGCCAGCAGACCGGGACAGGGAGGCTATAGCAATCAGCCCCAGCATTTT.

This chain connects TRBV28 to TRBJ2-2; 7 bases match TRBD1. The CDR3 is 15 residues long. CDR1 and CDR2 (germline): MDHEN, SYDVKM. V was clipped by 6 bases and J by 5 bases; unmatched bases: 9. CDR3 nucleotide sequence: TGTGCCAGCAGCACACCGGACAGGTGGACCGGGGAGCTGTTTTTT. This encodes CASSTPDRWTGELFF.